This TCR beta chain is from a study of early T cells in non-severe SARS-CoV-2 infection. Study background: Bulk RNA taken from unsorted whole blood was sequenced, leaving chains unpaired.

Individual cDNA molecules received unique molecular identifiers. Each CDR3 protein is one row after TCRdb ran MiXCR on the 5' RACE reads. The table records some 57,000 distinct CDR3 sequences, roughly 8.2% of them present only once. The CDR3 contains 15 residues. J lost 6 bases, V lost 2 bases, and 6 bases had no gene match. Per the germline V gene, CDR1 is SGHRS and CDR2 is YFSETQ. Study-wide results and caveats: Matching with VDJdb favored anti-spike CD8 responses (missing private and CD4 specificities).

In the case of this clonotype: Its antigen is still unknown.

The sequence came from an adult who was a healthcare worker with PCR-confirmed SARS-CoV-2 infection or an uninfected control (not recorded which). This chain uses TRBV5-1 with TRBJ2-3; TRBD2 matches at 10 bases. The specimen was whole blood. This CDR3 reads CASSLLAGSGDTQYF. In nucleotides, the CDR3 is TGCGCCAGCAGCTTACTAGCGGGGAGTGGGGATACGCAGTATTTT. Full variable domain (rest looked up from reference TRBV5-1 and TRBJ2-3): KAGVTQTPRYLIKTRGQQVTLSCSPISGHRSVSWYQQTPGQGLQFLFEYFSETQRNKGNFPGRFSGRQFSNSRSEMNVSTLELGDSALYLCASSLLAGSGDTQYFGPGTRLTVL.